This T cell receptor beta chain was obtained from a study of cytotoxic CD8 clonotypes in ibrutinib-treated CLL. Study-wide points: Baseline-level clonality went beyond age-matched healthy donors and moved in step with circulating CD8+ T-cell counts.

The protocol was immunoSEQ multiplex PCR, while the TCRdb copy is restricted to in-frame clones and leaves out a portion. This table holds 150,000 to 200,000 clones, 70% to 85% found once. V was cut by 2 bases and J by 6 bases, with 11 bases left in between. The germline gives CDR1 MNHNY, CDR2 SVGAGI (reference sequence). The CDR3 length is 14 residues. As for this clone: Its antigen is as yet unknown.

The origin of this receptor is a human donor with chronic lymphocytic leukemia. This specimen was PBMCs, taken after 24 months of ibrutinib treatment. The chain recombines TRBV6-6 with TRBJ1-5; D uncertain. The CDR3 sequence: CASSYPGVGQPQHF. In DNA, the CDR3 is TGTGCCAGCAGTTACCCCGGGGTGGGTCAGCCCCAGCATTTT.